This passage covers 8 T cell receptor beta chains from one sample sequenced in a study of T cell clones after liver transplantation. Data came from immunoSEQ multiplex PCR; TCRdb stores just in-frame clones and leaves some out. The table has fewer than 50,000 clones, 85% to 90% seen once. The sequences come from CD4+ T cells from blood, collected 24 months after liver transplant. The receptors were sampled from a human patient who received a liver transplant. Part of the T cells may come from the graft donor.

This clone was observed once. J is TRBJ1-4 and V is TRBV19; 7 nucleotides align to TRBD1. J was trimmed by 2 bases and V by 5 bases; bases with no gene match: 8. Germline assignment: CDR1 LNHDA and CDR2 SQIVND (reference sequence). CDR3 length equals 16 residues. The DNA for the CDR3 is TGTGCCAGTAGTTGGGACAGTCAAAGGACTAATGAAAAACTGTTTTTT. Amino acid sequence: CASSWDSQRTNEKLFF.

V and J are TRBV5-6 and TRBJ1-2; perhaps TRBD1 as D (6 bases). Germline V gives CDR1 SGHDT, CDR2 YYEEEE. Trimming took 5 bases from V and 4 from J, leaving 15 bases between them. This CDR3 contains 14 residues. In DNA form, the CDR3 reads TGTGCCAGCAGATCCAGGGGAAGAAGCTATGGCTACACCTTC. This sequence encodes CASRSRGRSYGYTF.

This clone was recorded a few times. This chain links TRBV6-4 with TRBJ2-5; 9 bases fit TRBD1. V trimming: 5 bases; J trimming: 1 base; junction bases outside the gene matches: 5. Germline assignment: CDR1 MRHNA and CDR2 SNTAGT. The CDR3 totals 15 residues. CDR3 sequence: CASSPQGASQETQYF. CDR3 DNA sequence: TGTGCCAGCAGTCCACAGGGGGCCTCCCAAGAGACCCAGTACTTC.

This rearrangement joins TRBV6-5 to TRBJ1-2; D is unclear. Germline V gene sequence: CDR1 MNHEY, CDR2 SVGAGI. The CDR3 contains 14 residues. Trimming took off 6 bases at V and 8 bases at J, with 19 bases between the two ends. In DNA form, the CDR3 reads TGTGCCAGCAGCTTTACAGCAGCGGCTGGGGGCTACACCTTC. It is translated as CASSFTAAAGGYTF.

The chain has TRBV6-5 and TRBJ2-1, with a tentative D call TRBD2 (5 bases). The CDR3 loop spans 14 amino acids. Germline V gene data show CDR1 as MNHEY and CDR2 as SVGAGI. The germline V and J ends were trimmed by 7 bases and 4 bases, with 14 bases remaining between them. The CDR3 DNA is TGTGCCAGCAAAGTAGCGAACCCTTACAATGAGCAGTTCTTC. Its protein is CASKVANPYNEQFF.

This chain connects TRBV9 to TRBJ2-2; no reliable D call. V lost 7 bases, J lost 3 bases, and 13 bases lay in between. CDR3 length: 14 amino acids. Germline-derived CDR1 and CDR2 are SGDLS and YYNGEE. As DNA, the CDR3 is TGTGCCAGCGGCACGGGCACATACACCGGGGAGCTGTTTTTT. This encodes CASGTGTYTGELFF.

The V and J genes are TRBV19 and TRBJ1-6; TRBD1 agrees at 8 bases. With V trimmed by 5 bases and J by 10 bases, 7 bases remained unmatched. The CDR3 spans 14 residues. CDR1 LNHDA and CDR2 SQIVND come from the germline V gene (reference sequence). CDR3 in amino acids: CASSPDRGGSPLHF. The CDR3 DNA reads TGTGCCAGTAGTCCCGACAGGGGCGGATCACCCCTCCACTTT.

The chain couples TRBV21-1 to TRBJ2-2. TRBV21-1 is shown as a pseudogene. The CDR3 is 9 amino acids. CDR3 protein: CASSGGLFF. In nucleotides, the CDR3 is TGTGCCAGCAGCGGTGGTCTGTTTTTT.